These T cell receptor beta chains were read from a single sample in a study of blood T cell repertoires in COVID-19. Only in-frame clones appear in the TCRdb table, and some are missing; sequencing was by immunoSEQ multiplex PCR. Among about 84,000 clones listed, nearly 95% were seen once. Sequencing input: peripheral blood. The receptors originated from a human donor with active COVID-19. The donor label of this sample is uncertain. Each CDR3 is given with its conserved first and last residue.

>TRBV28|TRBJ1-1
CATEQGKAFF
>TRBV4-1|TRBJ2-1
CASSQAQGATPEQFF
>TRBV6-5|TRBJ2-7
CASSLSYSGTVYEQYF
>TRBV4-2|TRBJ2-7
CASSQEINSYEQYF
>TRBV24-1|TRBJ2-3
CATSDVFADTQYF
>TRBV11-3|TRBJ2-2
CASSRRDTGELFF
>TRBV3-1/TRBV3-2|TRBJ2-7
CASSPSPDSAYEQYF
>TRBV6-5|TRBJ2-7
CASSLDRGRVYEQYF
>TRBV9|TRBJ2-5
CASSVGAEETQYF
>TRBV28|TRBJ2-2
CASSPGLRVLTGELFF
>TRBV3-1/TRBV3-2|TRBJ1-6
CASSRGGQGGSPLHF
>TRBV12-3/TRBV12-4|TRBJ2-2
CASSFQGGGELFF
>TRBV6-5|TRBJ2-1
CASKPGLNTYNEQFF
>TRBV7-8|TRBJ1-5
CASSSKGGSNQPQHF
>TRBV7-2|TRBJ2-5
CASTASLAAQETQYF
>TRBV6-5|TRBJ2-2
CASSYEGVGELFF
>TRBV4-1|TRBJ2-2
CASSQANRGGNTGELFF
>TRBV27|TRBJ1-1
CASSPRGGRYTEAFF
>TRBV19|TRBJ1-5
CASSSGGGGQPQHF
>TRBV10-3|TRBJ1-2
CAISGGQPYGYTF
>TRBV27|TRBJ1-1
CASSLSRGSTEAFF
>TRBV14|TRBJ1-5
CASSRLGGQAGYSNQPQHF
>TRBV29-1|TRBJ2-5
CSVGAGQETQYF
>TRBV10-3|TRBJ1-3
CAISAGQGAAGNTIYF
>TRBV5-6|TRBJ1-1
CASSPIQAGQGSTEAFF
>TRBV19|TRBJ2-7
CASSNRGPQYF
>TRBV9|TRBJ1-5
CASSVGRGGDSNQPQHF
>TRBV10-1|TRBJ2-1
CASMGGGEQFF
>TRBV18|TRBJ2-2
CASSPLQGSGELFF
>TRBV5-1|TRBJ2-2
CASSEGTGSTGELFF
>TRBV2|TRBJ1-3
CASHGGNTIYF
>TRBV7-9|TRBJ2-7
CASSPPAGYEQYF
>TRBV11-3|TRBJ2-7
CASSLVGGNEQYF
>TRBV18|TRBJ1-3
CASSRQDRSGNTIYF
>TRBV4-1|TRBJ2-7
CASSPIDRPGDYEQYF
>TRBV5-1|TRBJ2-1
CASSLAPTSGRQEQFF
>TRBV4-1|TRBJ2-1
CASSQTSGSYNEQFF